Sequencing of this T cell receptor (beta chain) was carried out in a study of T cells in tuberculosis. Study-level results: Smaller distances to GMM-specific TCRs suggested their expansion in active tuberculosis.

This clone was counted once. Its antigen is as yet unknown. Germline V gene lookup returns CDR1 SGHTA and CDR2 FQGTGA. V lost 0 bases and J 4 bases, leaving 15 bases between the germline ends. The CDR3 totals 16 residues. Clones were read by immunoSEQ multiplex PCR, and TCRdb kept only the in-frame ones, dropping some. The sample yields about 43,000 clones, roughly 94% seen once. This receptor was obtained from a donor aged 5 to 30 with latent tuberculosis or without tuberculosis infection. Some clones in this sample may be carry-over from other donors' samples. This rearrangement joins TRBV7-3 to TRBJ1-1, with D perhaps TRBD1 (6 bases). Sequencing used PBMCs. Here the CDR3 reads CASSLTPPGVGTEAFF. The CDR3 region has the DNA TGTGCCAGCAGCTTAACCCCCCCAGGGGTTGGCACTGAAGCTTTCTTT.